This T cell receptor (beta chain) stems from a study of T-cell reconstitution after alpha-beta-depleted transplantation in children. Study-level findings and limits: Alpha-beta T cells present about two months after transplant were reported to originate from several hundred expanded graft clones.

CDR3 size: 14 residues. Germline trimming cut 5 bases from V and 8 bases from J; bases unmatched to any gene: 5. Unique molecular identifiers tagged the TCRbeta library. MiXCR, run by TCRdb on the PCR reads, gives a single entry per CDR3 protein. The sample contains some 440,000 distinct CDR3 sequences, around 15% of which appear only once. Remarks on this clonotype: Antigen unknown.

The material sequenced was PBMCs, mostly from graft donor cells, taken 360 days after TCRalphabeta/CD19-depleted stem cell transplant. The gene calls are TRBV12-3 or TRBV12-4 and TRBJ2-1; TRBD1 matches at 11 bases. The receptor's source is a boy under two years old who had a stem cell transplant for Wiskott-Aldrich syndrome, so the T cells may come from the graft donor. The CDR3: CASSPWTGGDEQFF. CDR3 nucleotide sequence: TGTGCCAGCAGTCCATGGACAGGGGGCGATGAGCAGTTCTTC.